This T cell receptor beta chain was retrieved from a study of cytomegalovirus exposure and HLA in healthy donors. In the PCR, 60 Vbeta and 13 Jbeta primers were used. The protocol was immunoSEQ multiplex PCR, while the TCRdb copy is restricted to in-frame clones and leaves out a portion. This table has tens of thousands of clones, over 60% appearing once. This receptor was obtained from a female donor in good health and CMV-seronegative. The sequencing input was PBMCs.

The DNA of the CDR3 is TGCGCCAGCAGCTTGGATCTCCAGGGAAACACTGAAGCTTTCTTT. Protein product: CASSLDLQGNTEAFF. This chain joins TRBV5-1 and TRBJ1-1; perhaps TRBD1 as D (5 bases). The CDR3 sequence is 15 residues long. The germline V gene encodes CDR1 SGHRS and CDR2 YFSETQ. The ends were cut back, 0 bases at V and 2 bases at J, with 11 bases in the middle.